This TCR beta chain was identified during a study of cytomegalovirus exposure and HLA in healthy donors. Broader study findings: A subsequent analysis found that TCR clusters from the first cohort also tended to co-occur in the roughly 120 validation repertoires, with roughly 95% of cluster scores above 0.

Assay used: immunoSEQ multiplex PCR; TCRdb lists only in-frame clones, some missing. In the table there are tens of thousands of clones, about 82% of which are singletons. Separation from the 666-subject first cohort characterized the roughly 120-subject validation cohort, to which the donors belonged. In regard to this clone: Its antigen is unidentified.

This CDR3 spans 15 amino acids. CDR1 is MDHEN, CDR2 SYDVKM, per germline. With 6 bases clipped from V and 5 bases from J, the junction kept 8 bases outside the gene matches. The specimen was PBMCs. The chain combines TRBV28 with TRBJ2-3; 10 bases agree with TRBD2. The clonotype comes from a man aged 30-40 years in good health and CMV-seronegative. This CDR3 is CASRLTSGSVDTQYF. The CDR3, as DNA: TGTGCCAGCAGGCTGACTAGCGGGTCTGTAGATACGCAGTATTTT.